A single T cell receptor (beta chain) is shown here with its context. Its antigen is not known. These data belong to a study of T cells after yellow fever vaccination. Study as a whole: Fractions of limited cellularity were prepared by means of SMART-Seq v4 Ultra Low Input.

Points from the study as a whole: The booster response re-showed most primary clones: 96% CD4, around 85% CD8. Peak timing came faster in the weaker secondary response, day 5 versus 15.

TCRdb ran MiXCR on the 5' RACE reads and lists one entry per CDR3 protein. The table shows hundreds of thousands of distinct CDR3 sequences, with 15% to 20% occurring only once. This CDR3 region has 15 residues. Trimming removed 7 bases from V and 0 bases from J, with 13 bases in between. Germline V gene sequence: CDR1 SEHNR, CDR2 FQNEAQ (reference sequence). The specimen comprised PBMCs, sampled 15 days after the yellow fever booster vaccination. The TCR sequence derives from a young man who received the YFV17D yellow fever vaccine. The V and J genes are TRBV7-9 and TRBJ2-1; D may be TRBD1 (5 bases). In DNA form, the CDR3 reads TGTGCCAGCACATCGGACGGACACTCCTACAATGAGCAGTTCTTC. It encodes CASTSDGHSYNEQFF. The full variable domain, in which reference TRBV7-9 and TRBJ2-1 provide the parts outside the CDR3, is DTGVSQNPRHKITKRGQNVTFRCDPISEHNRLYWYRQTLGQGPEFLTYFQNEAQLEKSRLLSDRFSAERPKGSFSTLEIQRTEQGDSAMYLCASTSDGHSYNEQFFGPGTRLTVL.